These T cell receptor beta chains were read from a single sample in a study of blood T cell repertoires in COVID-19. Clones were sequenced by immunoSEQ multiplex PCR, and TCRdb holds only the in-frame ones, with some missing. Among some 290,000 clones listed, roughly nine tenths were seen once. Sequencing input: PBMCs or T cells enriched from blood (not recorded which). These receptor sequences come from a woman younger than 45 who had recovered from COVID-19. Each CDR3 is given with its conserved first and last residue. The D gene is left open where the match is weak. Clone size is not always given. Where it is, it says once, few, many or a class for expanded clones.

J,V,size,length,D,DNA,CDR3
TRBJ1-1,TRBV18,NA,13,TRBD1,TGTGCCAGCTCGCCGACAGGGGGAACTGAAGCTTTCTTT,CASSPTGGTEAFF
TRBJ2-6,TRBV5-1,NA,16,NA,TGCGCCAGCACCAACCCAAGGAGGGCTGGGGCCAACGTCCTGACTTTC,CASTNPRRAGANVLTF
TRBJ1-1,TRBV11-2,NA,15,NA,TGTGCCAGCAGCTTAGCTTGGGCACTGAACACTGAAGCTTTCTTT,CASSLAWALNTEAFF
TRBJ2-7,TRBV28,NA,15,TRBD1,TGTGCCAGCGCCCGACAGGGACAGGGTGCGTACGAGCAGTACTTC,CASARQGQGAYEQYF
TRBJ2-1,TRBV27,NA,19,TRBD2,TGTGCCAGCAGTAGGAGACCCGGCCTGACTAGCATGACCTACAATGAGCAGTTCTTC,CASSRRPGLTSMTYNEQFF
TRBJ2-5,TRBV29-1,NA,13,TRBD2,TGCAGCGTTTGGGCTAGCGGTCCGGAGACCCAGTACTTC,CSVWASGPETQYF
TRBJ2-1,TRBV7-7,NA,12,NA,TGTGCTAGCAGCCCCCTTGGGAGCGAGCAGTTCTTC,CASSPLGSEQFF
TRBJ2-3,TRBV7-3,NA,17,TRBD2,TGTGCCAGCAGCTTAAGGGCTAGCGGGATGAGCACAGATACGCAGTATTTT,CASSLRASGMSTDTQYF
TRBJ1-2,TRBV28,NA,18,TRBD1,TGTGCCAGCAGTTTATGGATAGGCAGGGGGCCTGTAGGAGATGGCTACACCTTC,CASSLWIGRGPVGDGYTF
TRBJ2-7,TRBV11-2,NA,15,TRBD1,TGTGCCAGCAGCTTAGGTGGATCAGGGGGCCACGAGCAGTACTTC,CASSLGGSGGHEQYF
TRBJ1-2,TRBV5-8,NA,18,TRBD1,TGTGCCAGCAGCTTGGCCGACGGGACAGGGGGCTCGAACTATGGCTACACCTTC,CASSLADGTGGSNYGYTF
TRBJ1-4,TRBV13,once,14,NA,TGTGCCAGCAGCTTCCGGGGGGCAAATGAAAAACTGTTTTTT,CASSFRGANEKLFF
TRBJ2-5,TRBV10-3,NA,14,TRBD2,TGTGCCATCAGGGAGACTAGCGGACAAGAGACCCAGTACTTC,CAIRETSGQETQYF
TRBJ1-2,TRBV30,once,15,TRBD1,TGTGCCTGGAGTGTACTGTTCAGGGGGACCTATGGCTACACCTTC,CAWSVLFRGTYGYTF
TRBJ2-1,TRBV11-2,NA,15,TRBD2,TGTGCCAGCAGCTTCTCAGCGGGAGGGATTGATGAGCAGTTCTTC,CASSFSAGGIDEQFF
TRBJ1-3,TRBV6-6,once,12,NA,TGTGCCAGCACCAGATCTGGAAACACCATATATTTT,CASTRSGNTIYF
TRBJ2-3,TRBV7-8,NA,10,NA,TGTGCCACCTCTGAGGGGGCGCAGTATTTT,CATSEGAQYF
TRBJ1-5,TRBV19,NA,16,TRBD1,TGTGCCAGTAGTCTATGGACAGGAACGGGGGATCAGCCCCAGCATTTT,CASSLWTGTGDQPQHF
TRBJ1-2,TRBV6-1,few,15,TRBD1,TGTGCCAGCAGTGATGACCGGACAGGGGGGAATGGCTACACCTTC,CASSDDRTGGNGYTF
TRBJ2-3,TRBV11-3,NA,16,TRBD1,TGTGCCAGCAGCCCTGGAAAGGGACAGATCACAGATACGCAGTATTTT,CASSPGKGQITDTQYF
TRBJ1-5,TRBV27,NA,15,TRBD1,TGTGCCAGCAGGCGTACAGGGGAACGCAATCAGCCCCAGCATTTT,CASRRTGERNQPQHF
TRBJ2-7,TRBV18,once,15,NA,TGTGCCAGCTCACCAGCGACAGGGGACTACTACGAGCAGTACTTC,CASSPATGDYYEQYF
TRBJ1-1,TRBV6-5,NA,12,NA,TGTGCCAGCAGTCCACTTGGGCTGGGAGCTTTCTTT,CASSPLGLGAFF
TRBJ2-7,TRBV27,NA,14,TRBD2,TGTGCCAGCAGTCAACTAGCGGGAGTGGGCGAGCAGTACTTC,CASSQLAGVGEQYF
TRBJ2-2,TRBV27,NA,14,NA,TGTGCCAGCAGTTTATCGGGGGGGCACGGGGAGCTGTTTTTT,CASSLSGGHGELFF
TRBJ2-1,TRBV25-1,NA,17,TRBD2,TGTGCCAGCACCGGACTAGCGGGAGGTCACTCCTACAATGAGCAGTTCTTC,CASTGLAGGHSYNEQFF
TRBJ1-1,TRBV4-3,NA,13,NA,TGCGCCAGCAGCCAAGAGGGTACAGGGGAAGCTTTCTTT,CASSQEGTGEAFF
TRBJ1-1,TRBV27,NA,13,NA,TGTGCCAGCAGTTCCATTGTGAACACTGAAGCTTTCTTT,CASSSIVNTEAFF
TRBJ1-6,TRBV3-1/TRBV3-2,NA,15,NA,TGTGCCAGCAGCCAGGGGAGCTCCTATAATTCACCCCTCCACTTT,CASSQGSSYNSPLHF
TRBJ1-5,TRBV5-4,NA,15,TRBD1,TGTGCCAGCAGCCTAGACAGGGGGAGCAATCAGCCCCAGCATTTT,CASSLDRGSNQPQHF
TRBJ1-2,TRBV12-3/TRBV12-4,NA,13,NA,TGTGCCAGCAGCCTTGACACGAACTATGGCTACACCTTC,CASSLDTNYGYTF
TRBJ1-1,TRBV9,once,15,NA,TGTGCCAGCAGCGTAACAGGGACGGGGAACACTGAAGCTTTCTTT,CASSVTGTGNTEAFF
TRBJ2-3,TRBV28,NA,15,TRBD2,TGTGCCAGCAGTCCTCAACTAGCGGGCACAGATACGCAGTATTTT,CASSPQLAGTDTQYF
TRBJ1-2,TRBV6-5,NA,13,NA,TGTGCCAGGTCGGGAGGGCCTGACTATGGCTACACCTTC,CARSGGPDYGYTF
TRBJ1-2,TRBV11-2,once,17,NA,TGTGCCAGCAGCAATGGGCGGGACTACTCATCTAACTATGGCTACACCTTC,CASSNGRDYSSNYGYTF
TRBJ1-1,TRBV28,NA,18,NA,TGTGCCAGCAGTTTTTATCCCGGCAGGGAGGAAGGGAGCACTGAAGCTTTCTTT,CASSFYPGREEGSTEAFF
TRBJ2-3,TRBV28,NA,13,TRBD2,TGTGCCAGCAGATTGACTAGCGGGGATACGCAGTATTTT,CASRLTSGDTQYF
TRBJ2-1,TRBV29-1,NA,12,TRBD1,TGCAGCGTATACAGGGGGCTCAATGAGCAGTTCTTC,CSVYRGLNEQFF
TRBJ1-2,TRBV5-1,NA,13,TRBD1,TGCGCCAGCAGCCAGGACAGGGGGCAAGGCTACACCTTC,CASSQDRGQGYTF
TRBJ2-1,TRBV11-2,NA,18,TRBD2,TGTGCCAGCAGCTTATTTCGGTCGGGACTAGCGGGCAACAATGAGCAGTTCTTC,CASSLFRSGLAGNNEQFF
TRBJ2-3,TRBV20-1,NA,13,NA,TGCAGTGCTAGTTCGGGTAACACAGATACGCAGTATTTT,CSASSGNTDTQYF
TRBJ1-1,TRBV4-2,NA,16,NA,TGTGCCAGCAGCCAAGATCATCAGGTTCTGAACACTGAAGCTTTCTTT,CASSQDHQVLNTEAFF
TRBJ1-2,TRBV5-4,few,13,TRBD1,TGTGCCAGCAGCTTTTCGACAGGGGGAGGCTACACCTTC,CASSFSTGGGYTF
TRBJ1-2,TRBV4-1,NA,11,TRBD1,TGCGCCAGCAGGCGGCGACAGGGGTACACCTTC,CASRRRQGYTF
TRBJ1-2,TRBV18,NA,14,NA,TGTGCCAGCTCACCAGGAGAGGGAGATATTGGCTACACCTTC,CASSPGEGDIGYTF
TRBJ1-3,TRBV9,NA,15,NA,TGTGCCAGCAGCCCCCCAGGAACCTCTGGAAACACCATATATTTT,CASSPPGTSGNTIYF
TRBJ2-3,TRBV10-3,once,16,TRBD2,TGTGCCATCAGTGAGGTGGTAGCGGGAGAGGTGTTTGCGCAGTATTTT,CAISEVVAGEVFAQYF